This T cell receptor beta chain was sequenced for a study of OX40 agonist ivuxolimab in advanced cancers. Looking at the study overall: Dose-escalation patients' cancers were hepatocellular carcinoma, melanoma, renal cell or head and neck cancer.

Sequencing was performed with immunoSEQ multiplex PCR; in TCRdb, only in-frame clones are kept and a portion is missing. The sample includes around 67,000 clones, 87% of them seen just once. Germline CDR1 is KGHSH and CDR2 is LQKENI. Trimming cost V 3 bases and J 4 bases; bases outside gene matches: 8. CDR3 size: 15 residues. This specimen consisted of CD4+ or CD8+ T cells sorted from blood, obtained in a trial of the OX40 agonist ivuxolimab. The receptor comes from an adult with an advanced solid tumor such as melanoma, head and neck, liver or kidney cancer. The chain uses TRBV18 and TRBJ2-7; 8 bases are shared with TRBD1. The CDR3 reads CASSPGPGGFYEQYF. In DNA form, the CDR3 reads TGTGCCAGCTCACCGGGGCCAGGGGGCTTTTACGAGCAGTACTTC.